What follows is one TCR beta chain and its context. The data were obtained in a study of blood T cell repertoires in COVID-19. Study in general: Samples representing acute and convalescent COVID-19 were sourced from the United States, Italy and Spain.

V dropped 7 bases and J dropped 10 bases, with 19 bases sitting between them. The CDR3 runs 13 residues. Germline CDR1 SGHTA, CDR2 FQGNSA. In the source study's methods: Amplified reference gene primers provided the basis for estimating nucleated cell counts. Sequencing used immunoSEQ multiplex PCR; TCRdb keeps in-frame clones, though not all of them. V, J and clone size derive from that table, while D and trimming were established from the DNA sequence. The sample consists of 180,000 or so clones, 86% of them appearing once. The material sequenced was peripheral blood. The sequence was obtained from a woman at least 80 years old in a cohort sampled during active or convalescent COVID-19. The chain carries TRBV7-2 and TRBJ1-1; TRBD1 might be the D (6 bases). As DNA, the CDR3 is TGTGCCAGCAAGCAGGGGCAGGTTGGAACAGCTTTCTTT. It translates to CASKQGQVGTAFF.